Listed here are 13 T cell receptor beta chains from one sample, sequenced in a study of T cell responses to AZD1222 COVID-19 vaccine. The repertoire was sequenced with immunoSEQ multiplex PCR; TCRdb's copy has only in-frame clones and lacks some. The profile shows 180,000 or so clones, approximately 95% of them singletons. Sample: peripheral blood, taken 28 days after the second AZD1222 dose. The receptors shown here come from an adult who received the AZD1222 COVID-19 vaccine.

V and J are TRBV29-1 and TRBJ2-1, with TRBD2 matching over 9 bases. The CDR3 is made up of 11 amino acids. Germline CDR1 is SQVTM and CDR2 is ANQGSEA. V trimming: 7 bases; J trimming: 7 bases; junction bases outside the gene matches: 2. This CDR3 is CSATSGNEQFF. The CDR3 coding sequence is TGCAGCGCTACTAGCGGGAATGAGCAGTTCTTC.

This clone has only one observation. This sequence joins TRBV19 and TRBJ2-1, with TRBD2 as a possible D gene (5 bases). The CDR3 is 12 amino acids. The V gene's germline CDR1 is LNHDA and CDR2 SQIVND (reference sequence). V was trimmed by 6 bases and J by 6 bases, leaving 9 bases between them. CDR3 protein: CASSGVINEQFF. The CDR3 bases are TGTGCCAGTAGCGGGGTAATCAATGAGCAGTTCTTC.

The chain uses TRBV9 and TRBJ2-1; no reliable D call. Trimming took off 3 bases at V and 8 bases at J, with 18 bases between the two ends. The CDR3 has 15 residues. Germline V CDR1 and CDR2: SGDLS, YYNGEE. In nucleotides, the CDR3 is TGTGCCAGCAGCGCGACAATGCTGCTGGTTGATGAGCAGTTCTTC. Translating it yields CASSATMLLVDEQFF.

The V gene is TRBV10-3, the J gene TRBJ2-1, with D possibly called TRBD1 or TRBD2 (5 bases each). Trimming cost V 6 bases and J 10 bases, with 16 bases left between them. The CDR3 consists of 13 residues. Germline V gene lookup returns CDR1 ENHRY and CDR2 SYGVKD. CDR3 nucleotide sequence: TGTGCCATCAGCGGGACGAGGGTCGTAGAGCAGTTCTTC. As protein: CAISGTRVVEQFF.

The gene calls are TRBV4-2 and TRBJ1-1; D gene unclear. CDR1 and CDR2 (germline): LGHNA, YNFKEQ. The CDR3 contains 12 residues. V lost 0 bases to trimming and J lost 5 bases, with 4 bases between them. The CDR3 region has the DNA TGTGCCAGCAGCCAAGATAGGACTGAAGCTTTCTTT. It is translated as CASSQDRTEAFF.

The gene calls are TRBV19 and TRBJ1-2; 8 bases map to TRBD1. Germline loops: CDR1 LNHDA, CDR2 SQIVND (reference sequence). Trimming removed 6 bases from V and 4 bases from J; junction bases left unmatched: 10. The CDR3 runs 15 residues. The CDR3 region has the DNA TGTGCCAGTAGGATTGACAGGGGCGGAGGCTATGGCTACACCTTC. Amino acid sequence: CASRIDRGGGYGYTF.

The chain employs TRBV2 and TRBJ2-6; the D is unclear. The CDR3 sequence is 16 residues long. With 8 bases removed from V and 0 bases from J, the gap between germline ends came to 14 bases. The germline V gene has CDR1 SNHLY and CDR2 FYNNEI. CDR3 nucleotide sequence: TGTGCCAGCCCTACAATCGGTCTCTCTGGGGCCAACGTCCTGACTTTC. Protein sequence: CASPTIGLSGANVLTF.

The J gene is TRBJ2-3, the V gene TRBV7-9; D may be TRBD1 or TRBD2 (6 bases each). V lost 7 bases and J lost 6, with 20 bases in between. CDR1 is SEHNR, CDR2 FQNEAQ, per germline (reference sequence). The CDR3 spans 15 residues. The CDR3 is CASTLGGGPTDTQYF. In nucleotides, the CDR3 is TGTGCCAGCACCTTGGGTGGGGGGCCGACGGATACGCAGTATTTT.

This sequence joins TRBV6-6 and TRBJ1-6; D possibly corresponds to TRBD1 (6 bases). V was clipped by 5 bases and J by 2 bases, with 16 bases between them. Germline CDR1 is MNHNY and CDR2 is SVGAGI (reference sequence). The CDR3 is 17 amino acids. The CDR3 DNA reads as TGTGCCAGCAGTCACGAAGGGGGTCTCGCCTATAATTCACCCCTCCACTTT. Amino acid sequence: CASSHEGGLAYNSPLHF.

The chain employs TRBV14 and TRBJ2-7; the D is unclear. Germline CDR1 SGHDN, CDR2 FVKESK. The CDR3 spans 13 residues. V lost 4 bases, J lost 0 bases, and 7 bases lay in between. As DNA, the CDR3 is TGTGCCAGCAGCCGTCAGCTCTCCTACGAGCAGTACTTC. Amino acids: CASSRQLSYEQYF.

This chain connects TRBV4-1 to TRBJ1-5; no firm D call. V lost 4 bases, J lost 5 bases, and 15 bases lay in between. The CDR3 is made up of 15 amino acids. Germline V gives CDR1 MGHRA, CDR2 YSYEKL. In DNA, the CDR3 is TGCGCCAGCAGCCCAGGACCCTACAGAGATCAGCCCCAGCATTTT. This sequence encodes CASSPGPYRDQPQHF.

Comment on this clone: Other DNA variants within this sample encode the same CDR3. The J gene is TRBJ1-3, the V gene TRBV3-1 (or the pseudogene TRBV3-2); D not certain. CDR3 length: 13 residues. Trimming shortened V by 0 bases and J by 8 bases, and 8 bases separated the two germline ends. Per germline, CDR1 LGHDT and CDR2 YNNKEL (reference sequence). CDR3 region: CASSQEGGDTIYF. The CDR3 nucleotides read TGTGCCAGCAGCCAAGAAGGAGGAGACACCATATATTTT.

This rearrangement joins TRBV5-3 to TRBJ2-6, with D unclear. TRBV5-3 is an ORF, and what it does is uncertain. V lost 10 bases and J lost 2, with 25 bases in between. The CDR3 is 18 residues long. The CDR3 DNA is TGTGCCTCGAGGCTCCCAAAGGACGCGGACGCTGGGGCCAACGTCCTGACTTTC. Translated: CASRLPKDADAGANVLTF.